These T cell receptor beta chains were read from a single sample in a study of T cells in Graves' hyperthyroidism and ophthalmopathy. TCRdb re-analysed the multiplex PCR reads in MiXCR, keeping a single row per CDR3 protein. Among around 800,000 distinct CDR3 sequences, around 38% were seen once, and the ten largest hold 8.9%. The specimen was blood. The receptors come from a man between 18 and 29 years old with Graves' hyperthyroidism. Both conserved end residues are part of each CDR3.

V gene	J gene	CDR3 protein
TRBV7-2	TRBJ2-7	CASSLEQGWEQYF
TRBV19	TRBJ1-1	CASRGELVNTEAFF
TRBV20-1	TRBJ1-2	CSASEGGYYGYTF
TRBV20-1	TRBJ2-7	CSAESGTSSTYEQYF
TRBV2	TRBJ1-5	CASREGQGAQPQHF
TRBV19	TRBJ1-2	CARRDSNYGYTF
TRBV15	TRBJ1-6	CATSSDGWGGSPLHF
TRBV7-2	TRBJ2-2	CASSASGTRTGELFF
TRBV28	TRBJ1-6	CAVESSYNSPLHF
TRBV5-1	TRBJ2-7	CASSSGDRGVYEQYF
TRBV12-3/TRBV12-4	TRBJ2-2	CASSFQQNTGELFF
TRBV6-5	TRBJ1-1	CASNLALNTEAFF
TRBV29-1	TRBJ1-1	CSGAAPGLNTEAFF
TRBV11-2	TRBJ2-7	CASSSPLAGGPRYEQYF
TRBV5-1	TRBJ2-2	CASSLDRGPAGELFF
TRBV25-1	TRBJ1-4	CASSEGTRANEKLFF
TRBV2	TRBJ1-6	CASSSETGGYNSPLHF
TRBV5-4	TRBJ1-2	CASSLGTGAGGYTF
TRBV11-3	TRBJ1-6	CASSLDQNSYNSPLHF
TRBV9	TRBJ2-7	CASSAGGQGLSYEQYF
TRBV4-1	TRBJ2-5	CASSYRQGRGRVGETQYF
TRBV20-1	TRBJ1-6	CSASKGQLNSPLHF
TRBV4-1	TRBJ1-5	CASSQEGPPPQHF
TRBV2	TRBJ1-1	CASSAFSTLNTEAFF